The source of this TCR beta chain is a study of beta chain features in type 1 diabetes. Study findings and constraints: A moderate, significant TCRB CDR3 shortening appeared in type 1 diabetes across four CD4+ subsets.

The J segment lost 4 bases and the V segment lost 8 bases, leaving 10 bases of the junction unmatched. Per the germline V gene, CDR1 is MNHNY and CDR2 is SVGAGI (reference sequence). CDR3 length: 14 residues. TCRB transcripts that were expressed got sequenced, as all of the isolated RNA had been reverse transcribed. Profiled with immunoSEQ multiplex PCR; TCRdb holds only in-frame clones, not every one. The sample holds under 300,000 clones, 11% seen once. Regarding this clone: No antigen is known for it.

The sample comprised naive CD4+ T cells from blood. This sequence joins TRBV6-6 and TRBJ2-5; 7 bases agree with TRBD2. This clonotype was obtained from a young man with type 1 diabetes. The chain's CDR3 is CASATGGGRETQYF. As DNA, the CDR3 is TGTGCCAGCGCAACGGGCGGGGGAAGAGAGACCCAGTACTTC.